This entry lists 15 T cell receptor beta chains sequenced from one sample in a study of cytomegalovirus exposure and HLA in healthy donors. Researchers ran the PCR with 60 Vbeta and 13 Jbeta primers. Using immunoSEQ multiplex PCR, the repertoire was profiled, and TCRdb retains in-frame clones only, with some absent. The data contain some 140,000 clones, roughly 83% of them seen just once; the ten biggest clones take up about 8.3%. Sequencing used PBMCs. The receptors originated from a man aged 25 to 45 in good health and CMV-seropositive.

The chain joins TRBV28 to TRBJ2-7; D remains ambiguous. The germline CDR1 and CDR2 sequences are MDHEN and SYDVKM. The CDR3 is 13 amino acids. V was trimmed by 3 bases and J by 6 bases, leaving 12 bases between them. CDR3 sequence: CASSFESRSEQYF. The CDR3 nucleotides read TGTGCCAGCAGTTTTGAGTCCCGAAGCGAGCAGTACTTC.

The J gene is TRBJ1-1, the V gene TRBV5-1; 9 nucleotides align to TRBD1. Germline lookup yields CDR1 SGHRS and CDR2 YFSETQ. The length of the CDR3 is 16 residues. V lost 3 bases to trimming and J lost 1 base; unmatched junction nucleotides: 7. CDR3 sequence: CASSSDRGIRNTEAFF. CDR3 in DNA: TGCGCCAGCAGCTCCGACAGGGGGATACGGAACACTGAAGCTTTCTTT. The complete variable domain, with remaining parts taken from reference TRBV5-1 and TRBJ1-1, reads KAGVTQTPRYLIKTRGQQVTLSCSPISGHRSVSWYQQTPGQGLQFLFEYFSETQRNKGNFPGRFSGRQFSNSRSEMNVSTLELGDSALYLCASSSDRGIRNTEAFFGQGTRLTVV.

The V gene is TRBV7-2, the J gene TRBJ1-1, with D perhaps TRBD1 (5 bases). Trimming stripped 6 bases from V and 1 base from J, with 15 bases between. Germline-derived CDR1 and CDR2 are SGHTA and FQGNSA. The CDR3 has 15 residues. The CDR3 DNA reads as TGTGCCAGCAGGCCATCATTGGGGCGGAACACTGAAGCTTTCTTT. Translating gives CASRPSLGRNTEAFF. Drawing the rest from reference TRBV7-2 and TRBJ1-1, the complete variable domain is GAGVSQSPSNKVTEKGKDVELRCDPISGHTALYWYRQSLGQGLEFLIYFQGNSAPDKSGLPSDRFSAERTGGSVSTLTIQRTQQEDSAVYLCASRPSLGRNTEAFFGQGTRLTVV.

For the CDR3, the DNA is TGTGCCAGCAGTGAGGACAGATTTGGAAACACCATATATTTT. Translating it yields CASSEDRFGNTIYF. The V call is TRBV6-1, the J call TRBJ1-3; TRBD1 is a possible D gene (6 bases). Trimming removed 3 bases from V and 3 bases from J, with 9 bases in between. The CDR3 length is 14 residues. CDR1 and CDR2 from the germline V gene are MNHNS and SASEGT.

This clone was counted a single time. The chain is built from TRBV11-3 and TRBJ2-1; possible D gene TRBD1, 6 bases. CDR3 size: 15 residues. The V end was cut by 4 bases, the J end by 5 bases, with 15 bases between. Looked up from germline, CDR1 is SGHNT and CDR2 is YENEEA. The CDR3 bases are TGTGCCAGCAGCTCCATAAAGGACAGAAACAATGAGCAGTTCTTC. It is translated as CASSSIKDRNNEQFF. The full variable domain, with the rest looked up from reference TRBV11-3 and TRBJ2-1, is EAGVVQSPRYKIIEKKQPVAFWCNPISGHNTLYWYLQNLGQGPELLIRYENEEAVDDSQLPKDRFSAERLKGVDSTLKIQPAELGDSAVYLCASSSIKDRNNEQFFGPGTRLTVL.

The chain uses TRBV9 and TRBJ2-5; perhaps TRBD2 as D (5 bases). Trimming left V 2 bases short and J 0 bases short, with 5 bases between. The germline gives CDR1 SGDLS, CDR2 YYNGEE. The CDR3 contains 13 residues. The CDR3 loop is CASSVGDQETQYF. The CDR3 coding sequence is TGTGCCAGCAGCGTCGGGGACCAAGAGACCCAGTACTTC.

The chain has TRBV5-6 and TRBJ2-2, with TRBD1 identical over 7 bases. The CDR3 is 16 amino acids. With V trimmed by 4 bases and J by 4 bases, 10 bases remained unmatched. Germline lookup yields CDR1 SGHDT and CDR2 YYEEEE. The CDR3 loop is CASSPHRGVLTGELFF. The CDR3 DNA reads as TGTGCCAGCAGCCCTCACAGGGGAGTGCTCACCGGGGAGCTGTTTTTT. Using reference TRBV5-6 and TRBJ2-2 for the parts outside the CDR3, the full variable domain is DAGVTQSPTHLIKTRGQQVTLRCSPKSGHDTVSWYQQALGQGPQFIFQYYEEEERQRGNFPDRFSGHQFPNYSSELNVNALLLGDSALYLCASSPHRGVLTGELFFGEGSRLTVL.

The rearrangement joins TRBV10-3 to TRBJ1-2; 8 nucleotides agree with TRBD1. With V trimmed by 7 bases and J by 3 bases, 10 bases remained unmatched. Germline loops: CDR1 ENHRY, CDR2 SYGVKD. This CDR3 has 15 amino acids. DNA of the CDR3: TGTGCCATCACTCTCACGGAACAGGGGGACTATGGCTACACCTTC. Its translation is CAITLTEQGDYGYTF.

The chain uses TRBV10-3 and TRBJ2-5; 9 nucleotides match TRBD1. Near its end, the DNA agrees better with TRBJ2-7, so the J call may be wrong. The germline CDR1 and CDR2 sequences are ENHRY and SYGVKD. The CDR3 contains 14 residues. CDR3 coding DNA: TGTGCCATCAGGGGGGAGGACAGGGGTTACGAGCAGTACTTC. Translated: CAIRGEDRGYEQYF.

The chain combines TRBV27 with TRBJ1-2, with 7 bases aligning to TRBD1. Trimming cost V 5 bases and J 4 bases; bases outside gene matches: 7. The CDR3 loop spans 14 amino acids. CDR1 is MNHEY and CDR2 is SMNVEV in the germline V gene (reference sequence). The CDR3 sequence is CASSQSWDSYGYTF. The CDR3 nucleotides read TGTGCCAGCAGTCAATCCTGGGACAGCTATGGCTACACCTTC.

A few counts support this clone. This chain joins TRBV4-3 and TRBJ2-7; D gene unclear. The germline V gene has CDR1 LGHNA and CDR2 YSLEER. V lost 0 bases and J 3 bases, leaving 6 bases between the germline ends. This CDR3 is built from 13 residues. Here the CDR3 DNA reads TGCGCCAGCAGCCAAGATCTAGGCTACGAGCAGTACTTC. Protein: CASSQDLGYEQYF.

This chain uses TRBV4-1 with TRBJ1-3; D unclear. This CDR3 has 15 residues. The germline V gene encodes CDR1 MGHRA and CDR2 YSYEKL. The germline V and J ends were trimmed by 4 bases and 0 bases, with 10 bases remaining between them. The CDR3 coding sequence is TGCGCCAGCAGCCCGTTTGAGGGCTCTGGAAACACCATATATTTT. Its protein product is CASSPFEGSGNTIYF.

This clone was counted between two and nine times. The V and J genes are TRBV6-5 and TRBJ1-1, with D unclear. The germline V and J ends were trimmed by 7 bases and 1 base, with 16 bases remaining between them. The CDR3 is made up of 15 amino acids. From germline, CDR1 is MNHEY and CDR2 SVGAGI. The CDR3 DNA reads TGTGCCAGCACCCCGGTGGGCGGGAGGAACACTGAAGCTTTCTTT. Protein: CASTPVGGRNTEAFF.

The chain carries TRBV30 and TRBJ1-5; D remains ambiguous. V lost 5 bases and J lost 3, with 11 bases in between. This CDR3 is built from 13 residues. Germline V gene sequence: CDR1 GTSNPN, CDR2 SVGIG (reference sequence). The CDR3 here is CAWAGFPNQPQHF. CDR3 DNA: TGTGCCTGGGCGGGCTTCCCCAATCAGCCCCAGCATTTT. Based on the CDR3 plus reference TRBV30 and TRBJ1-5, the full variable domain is SQTIHQWPATLVQPVGSPLSLECTVEGTSNPNLYWYRQAAGRGLQLLFYSVGIGQISSEVPQNLSASRPQDRQFILSSKKLLLSDSGFYLCAWAGFPNQPQHFGDGTRLSIL.

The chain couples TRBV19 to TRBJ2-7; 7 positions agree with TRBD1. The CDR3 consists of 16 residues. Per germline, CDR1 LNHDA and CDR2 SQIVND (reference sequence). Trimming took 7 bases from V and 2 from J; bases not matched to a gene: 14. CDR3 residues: CASTYRPGQPTYEQYF. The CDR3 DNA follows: TGTGCCAGTACCTATAGGCCGGGACAGCCTACCTACGAGCAGTACTTC.